These 18 T cell receptor beta chains were all obtained from the same sample, sequenced in a study of blood T cell repertoires in COVID-19. TCRdb's table, derived via immunoSEQ multiplex PCR, lists solely in-frame clones and lacks some. The table records 300,000 to 450,000 clones, 81% of them present only once. The sample was peripheral blood. The receptors come from a human donor with acute or convalescent COVID-19. The donor label of this sample is uncertain.

This chain joins TRBV2 and TRBJ1-1, with a possible D match to TRBD1 (6 bases). Germline CDR1 is SNHLY and CDR2 is FYNNEI. V was trimmed by 1 base and J by 9 bases, leaving 15 bases between them. The CDR3 extends over 14 amino acids. The DNA of the CDR3 is TGTGCCAGCAGTGAAGAGCCCGGACAGAAGCAAGCTTTCTTT. It codes for CASSEEPGQKQAFF.

The genes are TRBV5-5 and TRBJ2-5, with TRBD1 matching 8 bases. V shed 1 base, J shed 1 base, and the junction held 6 bases outside the gene matches. Germline-derived CDR1 and CDR2 are SGHKS and YYEKEE (reference sequence). CDR3 length: 16 amino acids. The CDR3 bases are TGTGCCAGCAGCTTGCACCCGACAGGGGCCCAAGAGACCCAGTACTTC. Its translation: CASSLHPTGAQETQYF.

CDR3 loop: CASSQDGAAGANVLTF. CDR3 in DNA: TGCGCCAGCAGCCAAGATGGAGCGGCCGGGGCCAACGTCCTGACTTTC. V usage is TRBV4-1 and J usage is TRBJ2-6; a weak D match, TRBD2 (5 bases). V gave up 0 bases and J gave up 4 bases, with 10 bases separating them. Germline V CDR1 and CDR2: MGHRA, YSYEKL. This CDR3 comprises 16 residues.

The chain employs TRBV7-2 and TRBJ2-2; D is uncertain. V lost 0 bases to trimming and J lost 5 bases, with 10 bases between them. This CDR3 region has 15 residues. The germline CDR1 and CDR2 sequences are SGHTA and FQGNSA. In DNA, the CDR3 is TGTGCCAGCAGCTTAGCGAACCTACAGACCGGGGAGCTGTTTTTT. Translated: CASSLANLQTGELFF.

CDR3 nucleotide sequence: TGTGCCCGCCGTGGGCCGGGGGGGGAGAGCGCCGGGGAGCTGTTTTTT. Its translation: CARRGPGGESAGELFF. The J gene is TRBJ2-2, the V gene TRBV25-1; 8 positions agree with TRBD2. The V gene end was trimmed by 11 bases and the J gene end by 6 bases; junction bases not matched to a gene: 17. Germline V gene sequence: CDR1 MGHDK, CDR2 SYGVNS. There are 16 residues in the CDR3.

In DNA, the CDR3 is TGTGCCAGCAGTTTATCGGGGGGATTGGGAAGCAATGAGCAGTTCTTC. Protein: CASSLSGGLGSNEQFF. The chain recombines TRBV27 with TRBJ2-1; possible D gene TRBD2, 6 bases. CDR1 is MNHEY, CDR2 SMNVEV, per germline (reference sequence). With 0 bases removed from V and 6 bases from J, the gap between germline ends came to 15 bases. The CDR3 consists of 16 residues.

This chain connects TRBV5-5 to TRBJ2-5; D unclear. The CDR3 is 15 amino acids. V was pared by 4 bases and J by 2 bases, with 15 bases between. Germline lookup yields CDR1 SGHKS and CDR2 YYEKEE (reference sequence). The CDR3 loop reads CASSPVGGNQETQYF. CDR3 coding DNA: TGTGCCAGCAGCCCAGTAGGCGGTAATCAAGAGACCCAGTACTTC.

The J gene is TRBJ2-7, the V gene TRBV2, with 9 bases lining up with TRBD1. The junction had 1 base not matched to a gene; V was cut back by 4 bases and J by 12 bases. Germline V gene sequence: CDR1 SNHLY, CDR2 FYNNEI. The CDR3 contains 10 residues. CDR3 residues: CASSGDRVYF. The CDR3 DNA is TGTGCCAGCAGTGGGGACAGGGTGTACTTC.

The chain joins TRBV15 to TRBJ2-5; a weak D match, TRBD1 (5 bases). V lost 4 bases to trimming and J lost 2 bases, with 8 bases between them. Germline loops: CDR1 LNHNV, CDR2 YYDKDF (reference sequence). The CDR3 is 13 amino acids. The CDR3 loop reads CATSMGQQETQYF. CDR3 bases: TGTGCCACCAGCATGGGGCAACAAGAGACCCAGTACTTC.

The rearrangement links TRBV7-2 to TRBJ2-7; D perhaps matches TRBD2 (5 bases). The CDR3 covers 15 residues. V lost 1 base and J lost 3, with 13 bases in between. Germline-derived CDR1 and CDR2 are SGHTA and FQGNSA. DNA for the CDR3: TGTGCCAGCAGCTTAGAACTGGGAGTGTACTACGAGCAGTACTTC. Translating it yields CASSLELGVYYEQYF.

The rearrangement links TRBV5-1 to TRBJ1-3; D is perhaps TRBD1 (6 bases). Trimming shortened V by 3 bases and J by 2 bases, and 15 bases separated the two germline ends. This CDR3 contains 16 residues. Germline V lookup: CDR1 SGHRS, CDR2 YFSETQ. CDR3 nucleotides: TGCGCCAGCAGCTCCCGTACCGGGACAACTGGAAACACCATATATTTT. Translation: CASSSRTGTTGNTIYF. Together with reference TRBV5-1 and TRBJ1-3, the CDR3 gives the full variable domain: KAGVTQTPRYLIKTRGQQVTLSCSPISGHRSVSWYQQTPGQGLQFLFEYFSETQRNKGNFPGRFSGRQFSNSRSEMNVSTLELGDSALYLCASSSRTGTTGNTIYFGEGSWLTVV.

V usage is TRBV4-1 and J usage is TRBJ1-1; maybe TRBD1 (6 bases). Germline CDR1 and CDR2: MGHRA and YSYEKL. Trimming left V 3 bases short and J 1 base short, with 12 bases between. This CDR3 comprises 15 residues. The CDR3 protein is CASSHITGSNTEAFF. CDR3 DNA sequence: TGCGCCAGCAGCCACATTACAGGGTCGAACACTGAAGCTTTCTTT.

The chain is built from TRBV30 and TRBJ1-2; 11 nucleotides align to TRBD1. The length of the CDR3 is 13 residues. The J segment lost 9 bases and the V segment lost 3 bases, leaving 6 bases of the junction unmatched. CDR1 is GTSNPN and CDR2 is SVGIG in the germline V gene (reference sequence). CDR3 sequence reads: CAWREDRGQRYTF. The CDR3 nucleotides read TGTGCCTGGAGGGAGGACAGGGGGCAGCGCTACACCTTC.

This sequence joins TRBV30 and TRBJ1-1; no reliable D call. The germline V gene has CDR1 GTSNPN and CDR2 SVGIG (reference sequence). This CDR3 contains 16 residues. The ends were cut back, 0 bases at V and 0 bases at J, with 14 bases in the middle. The CDR3 reads CAWSVGTASMNTEAFF. DNA of the CDR3: TGTGCCTGGAGTGTTGGTACAGCATCAATGAACACTGAAGCTTTCTTT.

This chain joins TRBV5-1 and TRBJ1-2; 10 nucleotides line up with TRBD1. The CDR3 extends over 16 amino acids. J lost 2 bases, V lost 0 bases, and 4 bases had no gene match. Per germline, CDR1 SGHRS and CDR2 YFSETQ. The CDR3 DNA follows: TGCGCCAGCAGCTTGGGGTCGACAGGGGGCAACTATGGCTACACCTTC. Translated, it gives CASSLGSTGGNYGYTF.

V and J are TRBV10-1 and TRBJ2-3, with TRBD2 identical over 8 bases. The CDR3 is 16 amino acids. Germline CDR1 WNHNN, CDR2 SYGVQD (reference sequence). V shed 3 bases and J 0 bases; nucleotides not matched to a gene: 5. The CDR3 DNA is TGCGCCAGCAGTGAAGACGGGGGGGCGAGCACAGATACGCAGTATTTT. It is translated as CASSEDGGASTDTQYF.

This chain joins TRBV30 and TRBJ1-4; D not resolved. Between the trimmed V and J ends, which lost 7 bases and 6 bases, there was a span of 18 bases. The CDR3 consists of 14 residues. Germline V gene lookup returns CDR1 GTSNPN and CDR2 SVGIG (reference sequence). For the CDR3, the DNA is TGTGCCTCCCAAGAACGGCGGGTACATGAAAAACTGTTTTTT. This encodes CASQERRVHEKLFF.

The chain has TRBV7-2 and TRBJ2-1, with 14 positions matching TRBD2. CDR1 is SGHTA, CDR2 FQGNSA, per germline. Trimming cost V 6 bases and J 8 bases; bases outside gene matches: 9. This CDR3 has 16 residues. CDR3 protein: CASSRLAGGLSHEQFF. The CDR3 region has the DNA TGTGCCAGCAGTCGACTAGCGGGGGGGCTAAGCCATGAGCAGTTCTTC.